These T cell receptor beta chains were read from a single sample in a study of T cell responses to AZD1222 COVID-19 vaccine. Data came from immunoSEQ multiplex PCR; TCRdb stores just in-frame clones and leaves some out. The data hold about 61,000 clones, with 81% observed a single time. The sequencing here drew on peripheral blood, taken 28 days after the second AZD1222 dose. These TCRs come from an adult who received the AZD1222 COVID-19 vaccine. Both conserved end residues are part of each CDR3. Each record gives: clone size, J gene, V gene, D gene, CDR3 DNA, CDR3 protein. D genes are given only for firm matches. Only some rows state a clone size, as once, few, many or a class for expanded clones.

size: .; J: TRBJ1-2; V: TRBV30; D: .; DNA: TGTGCCTGGGTCCGGTGGGGAGAGACTTATGGCTACACCTTC; CDR3: CAWVRWGETYGYTF
size: once; J: TRBJ1-5; V: TRBV2; D: TRBD1; DNA: TGTGCCAGCAGCTTGGACAGGGACCAGCCCCAGCATTTT; CDR3: CASSLDRDQPQHF
size: .; J: TRBJ2-7; V: TRBV20-1; D: .; DNA: TGCAGTGCTAGACTCCTATACGAGCAGTACTTC; CDR3: CSARLLYEQYF
size: .; J: TRBJ1-5; V: TRBV7-9; D: TRBD1; DNA: TGTGCCAGCAGCTTAGGGACAGGGCTAAATCAGCCCCAGCATTTT; CDR3: CASSLGTGLNQPQHF
size: .; J: TRBJ2-7; V: TRBV6-5; D: .; DNA: TGTGCCAGCAGTTACTCTCTCTCAGGGGACTACGAGCAGTACTTC; CDR3: CASSYSLSGDYEQYF
size: .; J: TRBJ1-4; V: TRBV30; D: .; DNA: TGTGCCTGGAATAGGGGCACCAGTTTAGGACCTAATGAAAAACTGTTTTTT; CDR3: CAWNRGTSLGPNEKLFF
size: few; J: TRBJ2-7; V: TRBV6-5; D: .; DNA: TGTGCCAGCAGGGCCCCCGGTCCCGCCTACGAGCAGTACTTC; CDR3: CASRAPGPAYEQYF
size: .; J: TRBJ2-1; V: TRBV9; D: TRBD2; DNA: TGTGCCAGCAGCGTAGCGTCTAGCGGGAGTGGTGAGCAGTTCTTC; CDR3: CASSVASSGSGEQFF
size: .; J: TRBJ2-1; V: TRBV30; D: TRBD2; DNA: TGTGCCTGGAGTGTCGGGGGGGCTATCAATGAGCAGTTCTTC; CDR3: CAWSVGGAINEQFF
size: .; J: TRBJ2-2; V: TRBV5-6; D: .; DNA: TGTGCCAGCAGCTCCGACAGGTCCACCGGGGAGCTGTTTTTT; CDR3: CASSSDRSTGELFF
size: .; J: TRBJ2-5; V: TRBV6-6; D: .; DNA: TGTGCCAGCAGTTACGGCCAAGAGACCCAGTACTTC; CDR3: CASSYGQETQYF
size: once; J: TRBJ2-3; V: TRBV5-6; D: .; DNA: TGTGCCAGCAGCTTGGAGGGCGCTAGCACAGATACGCAGTATTTT; CDR3: CASSLEGASTDTQYF
size: .; J: TRBJ2-7; V: TRBV27; D: .; DNA: TGTGCCAGCTCCTCCTTGGTAGGTGGCGAGCAGTACTTC; CDR3: CASSSLVGGEQYF
size: once; J: TRBJ2-7; V: TRBV19; D: TRBD2; DNA: TGTGCCAGTAGTATCTTGGCGGGAGCGTACAGCGAGCAGTACTTC; CDR3: CASSILAGAYSEQYF
size: once; J: TRBJ1-5; V: TRBV15; D: TRBD1; DNA: TGTGCCACCAGCAGAGTCGGGACAGCTTATAGCAATCAGCCCCAGCATTTT; CDR3: CATSRVGTAYSNQPQHF
size: .; J: TRBJ2-7; V: TRBV3-1/TRBV3-2; D: .; DNA: TGTGCCAGCAGCCAGGGTAGGGCGCCCGGTGAGCAGTACTTC; CDR3: CASSQGRAPGEQYF
size: .; J: TRBJ1-5; V: TRBV12-5; D: TRBD1; DNA: TGTGCTAGTGGTTCTTCGGACAGGACTTTTCAGCCCCAGCATTTT; CDR3: CASGSSDRTFQPQHF
size: .; J: TRBJ2-6; V: TRBV28; D: TRBD1; DNA: TGTGCCAGCAGTTTATGGGGACAGGGTGGGGCCAACGTCCTGACTTTC; CDR3: CASSLWGQGGANVLTF
size: .; J: TRBJ1-2; V: TRBV7-2; D: TRBD1; DNA: TGTGCCAGCAGCTCCGGGACAGGGGTTGCGAATGGCTACACCTTC; CDR3: CASSSGTGVANGYTF
size: .; J: TRBJ2-3; V: TRBV7-3; D: TRBD1; DNA: TGTGCCAGCAGCGGGGGACAGGGTGACACAGATACGCAGTATTTT; CDR3: CASSGGQGDTDTQYF
size: .; J: TRBJ2-4; V: TRBV27; D: TRBD2; DNA: TGTGCCAGCAGTTTTGGGCGGGAGCCCAACATTCAGTACTTC; CDR3: CASSFGREPNIQYF